The 15 T cell receptor beta chains below come from one sample, sequenced in a study of T-cell memory formation after mild COVID-19. TCRdb recomputed calls from the 5' RACE reads with MiXCR, one row per CDR3 protein. The sample contains roughly 160,000 distinct CDR3 sequences, roughly 10% of which appear only once. Input material: PBMCs or a T cell subset sorted from them (not recorded which). The receptors stem from a man in his late teens or twenties who had mild COVID-19 (a few samples of this study predate the infection). Cell type and time point are not known.

The rearrangement joins TRBV10-3 to TRBJ2-3; perhaps TRBD1 as D (6 bases). Trimming shortened V by 4 bases and J by 1 base, and 12 bases separated the two germline ends. Germline assignment: CDR1 ENHRY and CDR2 SYGVKD. This CDR3 has 15 residues. The CDR3 reads CAISGQVVGTDTQYF. The CDR3, as DNA: TGTGCCATCAGTGGACAGGTCGTCGGCACAGATACGCAGTATTTT.

V is TRBV5-1 and J is TRBJ2-5, with D perhaps matching TRBD1 (5 bases). The V gene lost 4 bases and the J gene lost 1 base, with 11 bases spanning the gap. From germline, CDR1 is SGHRS and CDR2 YFSETQ. The CDR3 spans 14 residues. The CDR3 reads CASSVGAPQETQYF. The DNA of the CDR3 is TGCGCCAGCAGCGTAGGGGCCCCCCAAGAGACCCAGTACTTC.

This clonotype was found a few times. J is TRBJ2-1 and V is TRBV11-2; 13 positions agree with TRBD2. Unmatched junction bases numbered 1, after V lost 4 bases and J lost 7 bases. The CDR3 length is 14 residues. Germline V gene lookup returns CDR1 SGHAT and CDR2 FQNNGV. CDR3 in DNA: TGTGCCAGCAGCTGGGGACTAGCGGGAAATGAGCAGTTCTTC. It specifies CASSWGLAGNEQFF.

The rearrangement joins TRBV20-1 to TRBJ2-3; the D is unclear. The ends were cut back, 2 bases at V and 0 bases at J, with 6 bases in the middle. The CDR3 contains 13 residues. The germline CDR1 and CDR2 sequences are DFQATT and SNEGSKA (reference sequence). CDR3 sequence: CSARKRSTDTQYF. CDR3 DNA sequence: TGCAGTGCTAGAAAACGGAGCACAGATACGCAGTATTTT.

This clonotype was detected only a few times. The chain combines TRBV2 with TRBJ1-5; D uncertain. The CDR3 runs to 14 residues. Per the germline V gene, CDR1 is SNHLY and CDR2 is FYNNEI. The V end lost 6 bases, the J end lost 3 bases, and 12 bases lay between the germline ends. DNA for the CDR3: TGTGCCAGCAGCTTACGGAAGATCAATCAGCCCCAGCATTTT. Amino acid sequence: CASSLRKINQPQHF.

The V call is TRBV5-1, the J call TRBJ2-5, with D perhaps TRBD1 (5 bases). V was pared by 0 bases and J by 4 bases, with 10 bases between. Germline V lookup: CDR1 SGHRS, CDR2 YFSETQ. CDR3 length: 14 amino acids. This CDR3 is CASSLGPGLETQYF. The CDR3 DNA is TGCGCCAGCAGCTTGGGTCCAGGGCTAGAGACCCAGTACTTC. Full variable domain (missing parts from reference TRBV5-1 and TRBJ2-5): KAGVTQTPRYLIKTRGQQVTLSCSPISGHRSVSWYQQTPGQGLQFLFEYFSETQRNKGNFPGRFSGRQFSNSRSEMNVSTLELGDSALYLCASSLGPGLETQYFGPGTRLLVL.

This clonotype was counted between two and nine times. J is TRBJ2-7 and V is TRBV11-2; no clear D. In germline, CDR1 is SGHAT, CDR2 FQNNGV. V was trimmed by 0 bases and J by 6 bases, leaving 15 bases between them. The CDR3 extends over 15 amino acids. CDR3 DNA: TGTGCCAGCAGCTTAGATAGGTACGTTCCACCCGAGCAGTACGTC. It is translated as CASSLDRYVPPEQYV.

This clonotype has at least ten counts. This chain joins TRBV5-1 and TRBJ2-1; 9 bases fit TRBD2. The V gene end was trimmed by 4 bases and the J gene end by 12 bases; junction bases not matched to a gene: 11. There are 14 residues in the CDR3. CDR1 is SGHRS and CDR2 is YFSETQ in the germline V gene. The CDR3 loop is CASSPGGTSRGQFF. DNA for the CDR3: TGCGCCAGCAGCCCGGGGGGGACTAGCCGTGGGCAGTTCTTC.

This clonotype has ten or more counts. The chain joins TRBV7-2 to TRBJ2-7; D possibly uses TRBD1 or TRBD2 (5 bases each). The CDR3 runs 14 residues. V shed 2 bases and J shed 8 bases, with 16 bases lying between them. CDR1 is SGHTA and CDR2 is FQGNSA in the germline V gene. The CDR3 reads CASSLTGWGTQQYV. Here the CDR3 DNA reads TGTGCCAGCAGCTTAACAGGTTGGGGGACCCAGCAGTACGTC.

This clonotype was detected only a few times. The chain links TRBV4-3 to TRBJ2-3; D gene ambiguous. The CDR3 totals 14 residues. Trimming stripped 1 base from V and 1 base from J, with 6 bases between. Per the germline V gene, CDR1 is LGHNA and CDR2 is YSLEER. CDR3 bases: TGCGCCAGCAGCCAAGTACTCCGCACAGATACGCAGTATTTT. Translated, it gives CASSQVLRTDTQYF.

This clonotype has at least ten counts. This chain links TRBV4-1 with TRBJ1-1; D is perhaps TRBD1 (6 bases). The CDR3 covers 14 residues. Trimming took off 3 bases at V and 4 bases at J, with 12 bases between the two ends. The germline gives CDR1 MGHRA, CDR2 YSYEKL. For the CDR3, the DNA is TGCGCCAGCAGCCAGGGAGGGGGTGGCACTGAAGCTTTCTTT. Amino acid sequence: CASSQGGGGTEAFF.

The rearrangement joins TRBV9 to TRBJ2-3, with D unclear. Trimming shortened V by 4 bases and J by 6 bases, and 18 bases separated the two germline ends. The CDR3 is 15 amino acids. From germline, CDR1 is SGDLS and CDR2 YYNGEE. CDR3 in DNA: TGTGCCAGCAGCCAGTCAGCTGTCCAAGGGGATACGCAGTATTTT. Translated: CASSQSAVQGDTQYF.

This clonotype was seen many times. The V gene is TRBV11-3, the J gene TRBJ2-5; D is undetermined. Germline loops: CDR1 SGHNT, CDR2 YENEEA. Between the trimmed V and J ends, which lost 0 bases and 2 bases, there was a span of 10 bases. This CDR3 comprises 15 residues. CDR3 nucleotides: TGTGCCAGCAGCTTAGATCTCGCTAAGCAAGAGACCCAGTACTTC. Translated, it gives CASSLDLAKQETQYF.

This clonotype occurred many times. This chain links TRBV18 with TRBJ2-1; perhaps TRBD2 as D (6 bases). Germline lookup yields CDR1 KGHSH and CDR2 LQKENI. The CDR3 sequence is 14 residues long. V dropped 5 bases and J dropped 10 bases, with 18 bases sitting between them. CDR3 nucleotide sequence: TGTGCCAGCTCATCTAGTACCGGGACTGGAGAGCAGTTCTTC. This translates into CASSSSTGTGEQFF.

This clonotype was seen a few times. The gene calls are TRBV29-1 and TRBJ2-6; no definite D call. The CDR3 covers 15 residues. V was cut by 2 bases and J by 2 bases, with 10 bases left in between. The germline gives CDR1 SQVTM, CDR2 ANQGSEA. The CDR3 DNA reads TGCAGCGTTGAACCCTACAGCGCTGGGGCCAACGTCCTGACTTTC. Its protein is CSVEPYSAGANVLTF. The full variable domain, with the rest looked up from reference TRBV29-1 and TRBJ2-6, is SAVISQKPSRDICQRGTSLTIQCQVDSQVTMMFWYRQQPGQSLTLIATANQGSEATYESGFVIDKFPISRPNLTFSTLTVSNMSPEDSSIYLCSVEPYSAGANVLTFGAGSRLTVL.